Described below is a single TCR beta chain sequence and its context. As yet, its antigen is unknown. This entry is derived from a study of shared clonotypes between healthy human individuals. Study at large: CD4 naive cells filled three plates per donor, CD4 memory three, CD8 naive two and CD8 memory one.

Measured with immunoSEQ multiplex PCR; TCRdb has only the in-frame clones, and not every one. The sample holds around 990,000 clones, approximately 75% seen once. Study results and limitations: The low donor count limited represented genetic and exposure-history diversity. Among the subsets, naive ones generally showed larger estimated richness than memory ones.

Splitting the CD4+ cells yielded a CD45RA+ naive subset and a CD45RA-negative memory subset. This clonotype was sampled from a man aged 18 to 30 in good health. Some clones in this sample may be carry-over from other donors' samples. The source material was memory CD4+ T cells from PBMCs. Subset denoted: CD45RA-negative fraction.

Written as DNA, the CDR3 is TGTGCCAGCAGTTCCCGGCCCTTTCCCCAGGGGGATACGCAGTATTTT. Protein: CASSSRPFPQGDTQYF. The chain is built from TRBV27 and TRBJ2-3; a weak D match, TRBD1 (6 bases). Germline loops: CDR1 MNHEY, CDR2 SMNVEV (reference sequence). This CDR3 comprises 16 residues. V was trimmed by 4 bases and J by 6 bases, leaving 20 bases between them.